This entry concerns a single T cell receptor (beta chain). The sample belongs to a study of blood T cell repertoires in COVID-19. Clinical history as reported by participants underpinned cohort assignment. In the original analysis: The assay estimated nucleated cells by amplifying reference gene primers. Generated by immunoSEQ multiplex PCR, the TCRdb table keeps only in-frame clones and is missing some. V and J calls and clone size are as listed in that table; D and trimming were resolved from the DNA. The table shows 250,000 or so clones, with approximately 90% occurring only once. Sequencing was performed on PBMCs or T cells enriched from blood (not recorded which). This TCR was recovered from a woman aged 40 to 50 with acute COVID-19.

The CDR3 DNA reads as TGCGCCAGCAGCCAAGAGGTTAGGGGGACAGATACGCAGTATTTT. This sequence encodes CASSQEVRGTDTQYF. The chain is built from TRBV4-3 and TRBJ2-3; D is possibly TRBD1 (6 bases). This CDR3 comprises 15 residues. CDR1 is LGHNA, CDR2 YSLEER, per germline. Trimming stripped 0 bases from V and 3 bases from J, with 10 bases between.